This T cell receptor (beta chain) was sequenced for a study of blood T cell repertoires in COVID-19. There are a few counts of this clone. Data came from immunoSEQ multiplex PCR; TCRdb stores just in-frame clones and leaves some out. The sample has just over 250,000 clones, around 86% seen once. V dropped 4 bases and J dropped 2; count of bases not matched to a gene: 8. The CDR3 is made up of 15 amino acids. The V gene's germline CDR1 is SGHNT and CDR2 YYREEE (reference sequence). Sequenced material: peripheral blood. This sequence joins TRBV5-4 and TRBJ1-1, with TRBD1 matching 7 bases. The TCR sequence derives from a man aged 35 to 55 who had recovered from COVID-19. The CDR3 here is CASSPLGTANTEAFF. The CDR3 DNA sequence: TGTGCCAGCAGCCCCCTTGGGACAGCCAACACTGAAGCTTTCTTT.